A single sample is the source of the 31 T cell receptor beta chains below, sequenced in a study of T cell responses to AZD1222 COVID-19 vaccine. Profiling relied on immunoSEQ multiplex PCR, and the TCRdb table lists in-frame clones only, not all of them. The sample records 150,000 to 190,000 clones, around 85% being singletons. The sample here was peripheral blood, taken after recovery from COVID-19. The receptors shown here come from an adult who had recovered from COVID-19.

The chain has TRBV7-2 and TRBJ2-3; the match to TRBD2 covers 12 bases. With V trimmed by 11 bases and J by 4 bases, 10 bases remained unmatched. CDR3 length: 15 residues. CDR1 SGHTA and CDR2 FQGNSA come from the germline V gene. Here the CDR3 reads CASGRASGGADTQYF. CDR3 sequence (DNA): TGTGCCTCCGGAAGGGCTAGCGGGGGGGCAGATACGCAGTATTTT. Full variable domain (rest looked up from reference TRBV7-2 and TRBJ2-3): GAGVSQSPSNKVTEKGKDVELRCDPISGHTALYWYRQSLGQGLEFLIYFQGNSAPDKSGLPSDRFSAERTGGSVSTLTIQRTQQEDSAVYLCASGRASGGADTQYFGPGTRLTVL.

The chain couples TRBV5-1 to TRBJ2-5; perhaps TRBD1 as D (5 bases). The CDR3 length is 14 residues. Germline CDR1 SGHRS, CDR2 YFSETQ. Deletions cut 4 bases from V and 1 base from J, with 11 bases between. In DNA, the CDR3 is TGCGCCAGCAGCCTCACAGGAGTCCAAGAGACCCAGTACTTC. The encoded protein is CASSLTGVQETQYF.

The V gene is TRBV15, the J gene TRBJ2-5; D is uncertain. This CDR3 contains 12 residues. Germline V gene sequence: CDR1 LNHNV, CDR2 YYDKDF (reference sequence). V was cut by 0 bases and J by 6 bases, with 5 bases left in between. DNA of the CDR3: TGTGCCACCAGCAGAGATTTAAAGACCCAGTACTTC. Amino acid sequence: CATSRDLKTQYF. The variable domain in full, with the rest retrieved from reference TRBV15 and TRBJ2-5, is DAMVIQNPRYQVTQFGKPVTLSCSQTLNHNVMYWYQQKSSQAPKLLFHYYDKDFNNEADTPDNFQSRRPNTSFCFLDIRSPGLGDTAMYLCATSRDLKTQYFGPGTRLLVL.

The chain combines TRBV7-6 with TRBJ2-5, with TRBD2 matching over 14 bases. This CDR3 contains 17 residues. Germline V CDR1 and CDR2: SGHVS, FNYEAQ. V gave up 5 bases and J gave up 2 bases; unmatched junction bases: 7. This CDR3 is CASSVETSGRGQETQYF. The CDR3 bases are TGTGCCAGCAGCGTGGAGACTAGCGGGAGGGGGCAAGAGACCCAGTACTTC. The whole variable domain, remainder taken from reference TRBV7-6 and TRBJ2-5, is GAGVSQSPRYKVTKRGQDVALRCDPISGHVSLYWYRQALGQGPEFLTYFNYEAQQDKSGLPNDRFSAERPEGSISTLTIQRTEQRDSAMYRCASSVETSGRGQETQYFGPGTRLLVL.

This clone was seen a few times. The V and J genes are TRBV6-5 and TRBJ2-5, with TRBD1 identical over 7 bases. V shed 9 bases, J shed 5 bases, and the junction held 12 bases outside the gene matches. Germline assignment: CDR1 MNHEY and CDR2 SVGAGI. The CDR3 contains 14 residues. CDR3 DNA sequence: TGTGCCAGTACCGGGACAGAGAATTGGGAGACCCAGTACTTC. Its translation: CASTGTENWETQYF.

The V call is TRBV6-6, the J call TRBJ2-5, with 9 positions matching TRBD2. From germline, CDR1 is MNHNY and CDR2 SVGAGI (reference sequence). CDR3 length: 15 residues. V trimming: 8 bases; J trimming: 5 bases; junction bases outside the gene matches: 12. CDR3 coding DNA: TGTGCCAGCTTGTTGGCGGGGGGGACTCGGGAGACCCAGTACTTC. It codes for CASLLAGGTRETQYF.

This clone showed up just once. The genes are TRBV7-2 and TRBJ1-2; D ambiguous. CDR3 length equals 15 residues. The germline gives CDR1 SGHTA, CDR2 FQGNSA. With 10 bases removed from V and 8 bases from J, the gap between germline ends came to 26 bases. CDR3 sequence: CATLYLHRPVGGYTF. CDR3 coding DNA: TGTGCCACCCTTTACTTGCATCGACCCGTCGGGGGCTACACCTTC.

The chain couples TRBV15 to TRBJ2-3; 8 positions match TRBD2. The CDR3 runs 17 residues. The germline V gene encodes CDR1 LNHNV and CDR2 YYDKDF (reference sequence). Germline trimming cut 3 bases from V and 1 base from J; bases unmatched to any gene: 9. CDR3: CATSSPLAAEGTDTQYF. CDR3 DNA sequence: TGTGCCACCAGCAGTCCACTAGCGGCGGAGGGCACAGATACGCAGTATTTT. Drawing the rest from reference TRBV15 and TRBJ2-3, the complete variable domain is DAMVIQNPRYQVTQFGKPVTLSCSQTLNHNVMYWYQQKSSQAPKLLFHYYDKDFNNEADTPDNFQSRRPNTSFCFLDIRSPGLGDTAMYLCATSSPLAAEGTDTQYFGPGTRLTVL.

V gene TRBV10-3 combines with J gene TRBJ2-7; D might be TRBD1 (6 bases). The CDR3 loop spans 15 amino acids. Germline loops: CDR1 ENHRY, CDR2 SYGVKD. The V and J ends lost 4 bases and 0 bases respectively, with 13 bases between them. This chain's CDR3 is CAISGAQGSSYEQYF. CDR3 in DNA: TGTGCCATCAGTGGGGCACAGGGAAGCTCCTACGAGCAGTACTTC.

The chain carries TRBV5-1 and TRBJ1-4; 7 bases map to TRBD1. Germline lookup yields CDR1 SGHRS and CDR2 YFSETQ. This CDR3 contains 15 residues. V lost 5 bases, J lost 7 bases, and 11 bases stayed unmatched. CDR3 coding DNA: TGCGCCAGCAGGGTAACCGGCGACAGGGCTGAAAAACTGTTTTTT. Encoded protein: CASRVTGDRAEKLFF.

In the case of this clone: Relative to the germline gene, one junction end is altered; a read error may explain this. This chain uses TRBV15 with TRBJ2-2; the match to TRBD2 covers 12 bases. The length of the CDR3 is 17 residues. CDR1 is LNHNV, CDR2 YYDKDF, per germline (reference sequence). For the CDR3, the DNA is TGCGCCACCAGCAGAGATCCCACTAGCGGGGGGACCGGGGAGCTGTTTTTT. Its protein is CATSRDPTSGGTGELFF. The variable domain in full, completed from reference TRBV15 and TRBJ2-2, reads DAMVIQNPRYQVTQFGKPVTLSCSQTLNHNVMYWYQQKSSQAPKLLFHYYDKDFNNEADTPDNFQSRRPNTSFCFLDIRSPGLGDTAMYLCATSRDPTSGGTGELFFGEGSRLTVL.

This clone was found once. This chain links TRBV27 with TRBJ2-7, with 7 bases aligning to TRBD2. The CDR3 runs to 15 residues. V lost 6 bases, J lost 2 bases, and 10 bases stayed unmatched. Germline loops: CDR1 MNHEY, CDR2 SMNVEV (reference sequence). This chain's CDR3 is CASSLRASGTYEQYF. In DNA form, the CDR3 reads TGTGCCAGCAGCCTCAGGGCTAGCGGAACCTACGAGCAGTACTTC.

This rearrangement joins TRBV6-2 or TRBV6-3 to TRBJ2-1; no reliable D call. The germline gives CDR1 MNHEY, CDR2 SVGEGT. The ends were cut back, 2 bases at V and 3 bases at J, with 17 bases in the middle. This CDR3 comprises 17 residues. CDR3 in amino acids: CASSYEVSGRIYNEQFF. The CDR3 region has the DNA TGTGCCAGCAGTTACGAGGTTTCAGGTCGCATCTACAATGAGCAGTTCTTC.

The chain recombines TRBV5-1 with TRBJ2-1, with 8 positions matching TRBD2. There are 16 residues in the CDR3. Per germline, CDR1 SGHRS and CDR2 YFSETQ. J lost 5 bases, V lost 4 bases, and 11 bases had no gene match. The CDR3 nucleotides are TGCGCCAGCAGCCGACTCGGACTAGCCGGGGACAATGAGCAGTTCTTC. Its translation is CASSRLGLAGDNEQFF.

V is TRBV5-6 and J is TRBJ2-1; unclear D gene. The CDR3 has 15 amino acids. In germline, CDR1 is SGHDT, CDR2 YYEEEE. Trimming removed 0 bases from V and 8 bases from J, with 15 bases in between. The CDR3 protein is CASSLGSGSRHEQFF. As DNA, the CDR3 is TGTGCCAGCAGCTTGGGTTCTGGATCGCGCCATGAGCAGTTCTTC.

The chain recombines TRBV11-3 with TRBJ1-1; D is undetermined. V shed 1 base and J shed 6 bases, with 9 bases lying between them. Germline-derived CDR1 and CDR2 are SGHNT and YENEEA. This CDR3 contains 13 residues. CDR3 DNA sequence: TGTGCCAGCAGCTTAGGAGGGTACGCTGAAGCTTTCTTT. Translation gives CASSLGGYAEAFF.

The genes are TRBV13 and TRBJ2-5, with D perhaps matching TRBD1 or TRBD2 (7 bases each). CDR1 is PRHDT and CDR2 is FYEKMQ in the germline V gene (reference sequence). This CDR3 has 17 residues. Trimming removed 2 bases at V and 4 bases at J, with 20 bases between. CDR3 sequence: CASSLSGGEGAIETQYF. CDR3 DNA sequence: TGTGCCAGCAGCTTATCAGGAGGGGAGGGGGCGATAGAGACCCAGTACTTC.

The J gene is TRBJ1-1, the V gene TRBV27; D is ambiguous. The V gene lost 5 bases and the J gene lost 0 bases, with 13 bases spanning the gap. The CDR3 loop spans 15 amino acids. Looked up from germline, CDR1 is MNHEY and CDR2 is SMNVEV (reference sequence). The CDR3 bases are TGTGCCAGCAGTCCAGCCCTCCGGCTGAACACTGAAGCTTTCTTT. This codes for CASSPALRLNTEAFF.

This chain uses TRBV7-3 with TRBJ2-3; D gene unclear. Germline V gene lookup returns CDR1 SGHTA and CDR2 FQGTGA. V lost 2 bases to trimming and J lost 2 bases, with 8 bases between them. The CDR3 is 14 amino acids. The CDR3 DNA is TGTGCCAGCAGCTTAGGGGTTACCACAGATACGCAGTATTTT. Its protein is CASSLGVTTDTQYF. Full variable domain (remainder filled in from reference TRBV7-3 and TRBJ2-3): GAGVSQTPSNKVTEKGKYVELRCDPISGHTALYWYRQSLGQGPEFLIYFQGTGAADDSGLPNDRFFAVRPEGSVSTLKIQRTERGDSAVYLCASSLGVTTDTQYFGPGTRLTVL.

J is TRBJ1-4 and V is TRBV11-2, with D possibly being TRBD1 (6 bases). Germline V lookup: CDR1 SGHAT, CDR2 FQNNGV. Trimming left V 5 bases short and J 1 base short, with 17 bases between. This CDR3 comprises 17 residues. Written as DNA, the CDR3 is TGTGCCAGCAGCCCCGCGGGGGGCAGAAAAACTAATGAAAAACTGTTTTTT. Translating it yields CASSPAGGRKTNEKLFF.

This chain links TRBV6-5 with TRBJ1-1; perhaps TRBD1 as D (6 bases). The CDR3 contains 13 residues. Germline V CDR1 and CDR2: MNHEY, SVGAGI. Trimming removed 7 bases from V and 10 bases from J, with 19 bases in between. The CDR3 sequence: CASTVTGRGVAFF. In nucleotides, the CDR3 is TGTGCCAGCACTGTCACAGGGCGAGGAGTAGCTTTCTTT.

The V call is TRBV11-2, the J call TRBJ2-5, with 7 bases lining up with TRBD2. Germline loops: CDR1 SGHAT, CDR2 FQNNGV. V lost 3 bases and J lost 4; bases outside the gene matches: 14. This CDR3 comprises 17 residues. The CDR3 region has the DNA TGTGCCAGCAGCTTTCTCATTGGGGGGGGGAATGGAGAGACCCAGTACTTC. Translated, it gives CASSFLIGGGNGETQYF.

The V call is TRBV7-9, the J call TRBJ1-2; D gene ambiguous. Germline V lookup: CDR1 SEHNR, CDR2 FQNEAQ (reference sequence). V lost 2 bases to trimming and J lost 7 bases, with 14 bases between them. This CDR3 is built from 14 residues. The CDR3 reads CASSLQAIPSGYTF. In nucleotides, the CDR3 is TGTGCCAGCAGCTTACAGGCAATTCCCTCTGGCTACACCTTC.

The table lists this clone with a count of one. The CDR3 nucleotides are TGTGCCAGCAGCCCTAGCGGGGGGAGGCAAGAGACCCAGTACTTC. Protein: CASSPSGGRQETQYF. The chain recombines TRBV5-4 with TRBJ2-5; 11 bases map to TRBD2. The CDR3 contains 15 residues. The germline CDR1 and CDR2 sequences are SGHNT and YYREEE (reference sequence). J lost 2 bases, V lost 4 bases, and 4 bases had no gene match.

Worth noting for this clone: Relative to the germline gene, one junction end is altered; a read error may explain this. The J gene is TRBJ2-1, the V gene TRBV7-7, with D possibly TRBD2 on 5 matching bases. The germline V gene has CDR1 SSHAT and CDR2 FNYEAQ (reference sequence). There are 13 residues in the CDR3. The CDR3 sequence is CASSLRVESEQFF. In DNA form, the CDR3 reads TGTGCTAGCAGCCTGAGGGTGGAAAGTGAGCAGTTCTTC.

Only a few counts were recorded for this clone. The J gene is TRBJ1-4, the V gene TRBV28, with D hard to call. Germline V gene sequence: CDR1 MDHEN, CDR2 SYDVKM. Trimming stripped 6 bases from V and 4 bases from J, with 21 bases between. The CDR3 spans 17 residues. Here the CDR3 reads CASSHWAGGVINEKLFF. Written as DNA, the CDR3 is TGTGCCAGCAGCCACTGGGCCGGCGGGGTTATTAATGAAAAACTGTTTTTT.

This chain uses TRBV19 with TRBJ2-3; TRBD2 might be the D (6 bases). This CDR3 comprises 14 residues. The germline V and J ends were trimmed by 6 bases and 0 bases, with 10 bases remaining between them. Germline CDR1 is LNHDA and CDR2 is SQIVND (reference sequence). Here the CDR3 DNA reads TGTGCCAGTAGCCCAGGGACTAGCACAGATACGCAGTATTTT. Its translation is CASSPGTSTDTQYF.

The CDR3 is CASSSIQRPFSEQYF. CDR3 DNA: TGTGCCAGCAGCTCAATCCAGAGGCCCTTCTCCGAGCAGTACTTC. V and J are TRBV5-6 and TRBJ2-7; D unresolved. The CDR3 contains 15 residues. Deletions cut 3 bases from V and 6 bases from J, with 19 bases between. Per the germline V gene, CDR1 is SGHDT and CDR2 is YYEEEE.

This chain uses TRBV5-8 with TRBJ2-7; D perhaps matches TRBD2 (7 bases). Trimming took off 3 bases at V and 7 bases at J, with 17 bases between the two ends. CDR3 length: 14 residues. Germline loops: CDR1 SGHTS, CDR2 YDEGEE. CDR3 sequence reads: CASSSLRGAGEQYF. Written as DNA, the CDR3 is TGTGCCAGCAGCTCACTTCGGGGGGCGGGTGAGCAGTACTTC.

The chain couples TRBV5-1 to TRBJ1-6; D may be TRBD1 (6 bases). Deletions cut 0 bases from V and 5 bases from J, with 15 bases between. Germline CDR1 reads SGHRS; CDR2 reads YFSETQ. CDR3 length: 17 residues. The chain's CDR3 is CASSLGLSGVDNSPLHF. As DNA, the CDR3 is TGCGCCAGCAGCTTGGGGCTTTCAGGGGTGGATAATTCACCCCTCCACTTT.

This clone was seen a single time. As DNA, the CDR3 is TGTGCCAGCAGCGTGAGGGGCGGGAGCTCCTACAATGAGCAGTTCTTC. Translated: CASSVRGGSSYNEQFF. The J gene is TRBJ2-1, the V gene TRBV9; 7 nucleotides align to TRBD2. The trim removed 2 bases at V and 0 bases at J, leaving 5 bases unmatched. Germline CDR1 SGDLS, CDR2 YYNGEE. This CDR3 region has 16 residues.